The 5 T cell receptor beta chains listed next were all sequenced from one sample in a study of blood T cell repertoires in COVID-19. Profiling relied on immunoSEQ multiplex PCR, and the TCRdb table lists in-frame clones only, not all of them. This repertoire shows some 190,000 clones, about 83% found once; its top ten account for 4.5% to 5.5%. The sequencing sample was made of peripheral blood. The origin of the receptors is a woman aged 70-85 years with active or convalescent COVID-19.

V and J are TRBV5-5 and TRBJ2-5; 7 bases align to TRBD1. CDR1 and CDR2 (germline): SGHKS, YYEKEE (reference sequence). Unmatched junction bases numbered 5, after V lost 4 bases and J lost 2 bases. CDR3 length: 14 amino acids. The CDR3 bases are TGTGCCAGCAGCCCTCTGACAGGGCAAGAGACCCAGTACTTC. It yields the protein CASSPLTGQETQYF.

V usage is TRBV5-1 and J usage is TRBJ2-5; 10 bases map to TRBD2. Germline CDR1 reads SGHRS; CDR2 reads YFSETQ. V was clipped by 4 bases and J by 2 bases; unmatched bases: 14. The CDR3 has 18 amino acids. The DNA for the CDR3 is TGCGCCAGCAGCCCACGGACTAGCGGCTTTGAACGTCAAGAGACCCAGTACTTC. It codes for CASSPRTSGFERQETQYF.

The gene calls are TRBV19 and TRBJ1-5; D call uncertain. The V end lost 2 bases, the J end lost 2 bases, and 19 bases lay between the germline ends. CDR1 and CDR2 (germline): LNHDA, SQIVND (reference sequence). CDR3 length: 18 amino acids. CDR3 residues: CASSIPSARLGGNQPQHF. The CDR3 DNA sequence: TGTGCCAGTAGTATACCCTCCGCGAGGCTAGGAGGCAATCAGCCCCAGCATTTT.

The sample holds many counts of this clone. This sequence joins TRBV19 and TRBJ1-1; 7 bases map to TRBD1. Germline values: CDR1 LNHDA, CDR2 SQIVND (reference sequence). The CDR3 totals 12 residues. The trim removed 6 bases at V and 4 bases at J, leaving 2 bases unmatched. CDR3 DNA: TGTGCCAGTAGGACAGGGAGCACTGAAGCTTTCTTT. Translating gives CASRTGSTEAFF.

The rearrangement uses TRBV7-2 and TRBJ1-5; 7 bases match TRBD1. The CDR3 is made up of 16 amino acids. Trimming took 1 base from V and 1 from J; bases not matched to a gene: 4. CDR1 is SGHTA and CDR2 is FQGNSA in the germline V gene. Here the CDR3 DNA reads TGTGCCAGCAGCTTAGGGGGGACAGTAAGCAATCAGCCCCAGCATTTT. Translation gives CASSLGGTVSNQPQHF.